This note documents a single TCR beta chain sequence. This clonotype was seen ten or more times. Which antigen it targets is not known. Per-base qualities were not stored, and no clone one base away is much larger. Set within a cohort of healthcare workers in London, UK, this nested case-control study involved weekly PCR testing of nasopharyngeal swabs along with blood sampling. Between 23 and 31 March 2020, the week of the UK lockdown, healthcare workers were enrolled and then followed up weekly for as long as 16 weeks. Libraries were prepared through 5' RACE. Instrument used: NextSeq 500. The TCR library protocol attached unique molecular identifiers to individual cDNA molecules to correct for sequencing error and PCR bias. Sequencing covered both TCR alpha and beta chains, and within each sample the abundances of alpha and beta sequences were tightly co-correlated. Per the source publication's procedure: Decombinator V4 was used to annotate TCR sequences for V gene, J gene and CDR3. TCRs were defined as expanded if a significant change between any two time points was detected under a Poisson model with p below 0.0001. TCR abundances were normalised to the total number of TCRs sequenced in each sample and reported as counts per million. TRAV1-2 paired with TRAJ12, TRAJ20 or TRAJ33 defined MAIT TCRs, while TRAV10 paired with TRAJ18 defined iNKT TCRs. VDJdb, accessed 1 November 2021, was searched for CMV, EBV and SARS-CoV-2 annotated TCRs, with TCRs annotated for multiple antigens excluded. TCRdb trimmed the raw reads at Q25, called clones with MiXCR and kept productive beta chains. Rows are combined by CDR3 protein, so each entry shows the most common genes and DNA. The V and J calls shown here were made by TCRdb, not taken from the authors' results. The sample table records tens of thousands of distinct CDR3 sequences; about an eighth of these occur just once. The ten biggest clones cover about 1.5% of the sample.

The data belong to a study of early T cells in non-severe SARS-CoV-2 infection (dated by TCRdb to the early 2020s). Regarding the study in general: Bulk RNA from unsorted whole blood was used for TCR sequencing, so alpha and beta chains could not be paired. General findings and caveats noted by the study authors: VDJdb matching was skewed toward anti-spike CD8 responses, so virus-specific expansions were likely underestimated and private and CD4 specificities were missed.

In the germline V gene (reference sequence), CDR1 corresponds to WNHNN and CDR2 to SYGVQD. The CDR3 runs 13 residues from the cysteine to the phenylalanine. CDR3 DNA is the only sequence kept; it has 39 bases, read in frame from the first base. The V and J ends are trimmed by 0 bases and 9 bases, leaving 6 bases between them. Sequencing was carried out using whole blood. The chain uses TRBV10-1 and TRBJ1-6; a tentative D match to TRBD1 spans 5 bases. The TCR originated in an adult who was a healthcare worker with PCR-confirmed SARS-CoV-2 infection or an uninfected control (not recorded which). Here the CDR3 is given as CASSESGGSPLHF. In nucleotides, the sequence is TGCGCCAGCAGTGAGTCGGGGGGTTCACCCCTCCACTTT.